This TCR beta chain is drawn from a study of OX40 agonist ivuxolimab in advanced cancers. V was clipped by 8 bases and J by 5 bases; unmatched bases: 5. This CDR3 has 13 residues. Germline CDR1 reads SGHAT; CDR2 reads FQNNGV. The assay was immunoSEQ multiplex PCR, and TCRdb's table has in-frame clones only and misses some. Found here are about 80,000 clones, more than 80% of them singletons; the top ten hold 2.2%. The sequence came from an adult with an advanced solid tumor such as melanoma, head and neck, liver or kidney cancer. This sequence joins TRBV11-2 and TRBJ2-5; 10 nucleotides line up with TRBD2. The specimen comprised CD4+ or CD8+ T cells sorted from blood, sampled in a trial of the OX40 agonist ivuxolimab. The CDR3 DNA follows: TGTGCCAGCGGGACTAGCGTGGGGGAGACCCAGTACTTC. This translates into CASGTSVGETQYF.